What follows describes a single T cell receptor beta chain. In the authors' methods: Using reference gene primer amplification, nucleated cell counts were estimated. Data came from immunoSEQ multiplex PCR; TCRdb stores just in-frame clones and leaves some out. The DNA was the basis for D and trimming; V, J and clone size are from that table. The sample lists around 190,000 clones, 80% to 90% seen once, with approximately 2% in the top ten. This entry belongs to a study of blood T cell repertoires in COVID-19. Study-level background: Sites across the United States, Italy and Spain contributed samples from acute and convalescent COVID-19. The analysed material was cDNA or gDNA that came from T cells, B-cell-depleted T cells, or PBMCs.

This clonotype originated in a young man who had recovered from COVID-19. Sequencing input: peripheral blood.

The DNA for the CDR3 is TGTGCCACCGTTTTGGGGGAGGGAAACAATGAGCAGTTCTTC. This sequence encodes CATVLGEGNNEQFF. The chain links TRBV28 to TRBJ2-1; 7 bases fit TRBD2. This CDR3 region has 14 residues. Per germline, CDR1 MDHEN and CDR2 SYDVKM. V shed 10 bases, J shed 5 bases, and the junction held 11 bases outside the gene matches.